These 17 T cell receptor beta chains share one sample of origin, sequenced in a study of low-dose radiotherapy and immunotherapy resistance in tumors. TRAV and TRBV primers primed cDNA for both TCRalpha and TCRbeta. The authors amplified TCRs for around 20 PCR cycles with a constant-region primer and a V-primer adapter. TCRdb used MiXCR to reprocess the reads, holding one entry per CDR3 protein. The sample includes approximately 46,000 distinct CDR3 sequences, 20% to 25% of them seen just once. This sample's time point: after trial treatment. Indicated treatment: LDRT plus nivolumab, ipilimumab, low-dose cyclophosphamide and aspirin (RACIN trial). The sample here was PBMCs, taken after low-dose radiotherapy plus immunotherapy. The receptors were gathered from a male donor with prostate cancer.

There are many counts of this clonotype. The chain recombines TRBV29-1 with TRBJ2-3, with 9 bases lining up with TRBD1. With 6 bases clipped from V and 0 bases from J, the junction kept 7 bases outside the gene matches. Germline V CDR1 and CDR2: SQVTM, ANQGSEA. This CDR3 is 15 amino acids long. The CDR3 DNA is TGCAGCGTCAAAATACAGGGGGCGAGCACAGATACGCAGTATTTT. Its protein is CSVKIQGASTDTQYF.

This clonotype showed up many times. The chain carries TRBV28 and TRBJ2-7, with D unclear. This CDR3 has 13 residues. The germline V and J ends were trimmed by 4 bases and 3 bases, with 10 bases remaining between them. Germline CDR1 and CDR2: MDHEN and SYDVKM. Here the CDR3 reads CASSSGGFYEQYF. CDR3 DNA: TGTGCCAGCAGTTCGGGCGGATTCTACGAGCAGTACTTC.

This clonotype has more than one count but fewer than ten. This chain uses TRBV7-3 with TRBJ2-7; 9 bases line up with TRBD2. Germline V gives CDR1 SGHTA, CDR2 FQGTGA. Trimming took 5 bases from V and 7 from J; bases not matched to a gene: 9. The CDR3 sequence is 14 residues long. CDR3 residues: CASSPSGDYGEQYF. The CDR3 region has the DNA TGTGCCAGCAGCCCTAGCGGGGATTACGGTGAGCAGTACTTC. The whole variable domain, remainder taken from reference TRBV7-3 and TRBJ2-7, is GAGVSQTPSNKVTEKGKYVELRCDPISGHTALYWYRQSLGQGPEFLIYFQGTGAADDSGLPNDRFFAVRPEGSVSTLKIQRTERGDSAVYLCASSPSGDYGEQYFGPGTRLTVT.

This clonotype was detected ten times or more. The chain couples TRBV20-1 to TRBJ2-1, with a weak D call TRBD2 (6 bases). Deletions cut 0 bases from V and 0 bases from J, with 21 bases between. Germline values: CDR1 DFQATT, CDR2 SNEGSKA (reference sequence). This CDR3 region has 19 residues. The CDR3 protein is CSARDFRPGDHSSYNEQFF. The CDR3 DNA reads TGCAGTGCTAGAGATTTCCGCCCGGGGGACCATAGCTCCTACAATGAGCAGTTCTTC.

The table lists this clonotype with many counts. J is TRBJ2-5 and V is TRBV2, with a possible D match to TRBD2 (5 bases). The CDR3 is 15 residues long. The V end lost 8 bases, the J end lost 2 bases, and 18 bases lay between the germline ends. Per the germline V gene, CDR1 is SNHLY and CDR2 is FYNNEI. CDR3 DNA sequence: TGTGCCAGCTCCGAGGGTCTAGCCCCTCAAGAGACCCAGTACTTC. Translating it yields CASSEGLAPQETQYF.

In this sample, this clonotype turned up many times. The genes are TRBV10-2 and TRBJ2-2; 8 nucleotides align to TRBD2. V gave up 4 bases and J gave up 1 base; unmatched junction bases: 2. The germline gives CDR1 WSHSY, CDR2 SAAADI. The CDR3 contains 15 residues. The DNA for the CDR3 is TGCGCCAGCAGTGTGGCGGGAGGGAACACCGGGGAGCTGTTTTTT. This encodes CASSVAGGNTGELFF.

The V call is TRBV3-1, the J call TRBJ2-5; D unresolved. Germline CDR1 reads LGHDT; CDR2 reads YNNKEL (reference sequence). Deletions cut 1 base from V and 4 bases from J, with 13 bases between. The CDR3 contains 15 residues. CDR3: CASSQVVGMRETQYF. The CDR3 DNA sequence: TGTGCCAGCAGCCAAGTGGTAGGGATGAGAGAGACCCAGTACTTC.

This clonotype came up many times. V usage is TRBV6-1 and J usage is TRBJ1-5; the match to TRBD1 covers 7 bases. This CDR3 contains 18 residues. The trim removed 6 bases at V and 0 bases at J, leaving 14 bases unmatched. CDR1 and CDR2 (germline): MNHNS, SASEGT. The CDR3 sequence: CASRPHEQGTHSNQPQHF. CDR3 coding DNA: TGTGCCAGCAGACCGCACGAACAGGGGACCCATAGCAATCAGCCCCAGCATTTT.

This clonotype was picked up a small number of times. The chain couples TRBV3-1 to TRBJ2-7, with D possibly TRBD1 on 6 matching bases. The germline V and J ends were trimmed by 6 bases and 1 base, with 13 bases remaining between them. In germline, CDR1 is LGHDT, CDR2 YNNKEL (reference sequence). This CDR3 has 14 residues. The CDR3 DNA follows: TGTGCCAGCAGTCGGGACACTATTTCCTACGAGCAGTACTTC. It encodes CASSRDTISYEQYF.

This clonotype was detected ten times or more. The chain has TRBV9 and TRBJ1-1; D is undetermined. CDR3 length equals 14 residues. Looked up from germline, CDR1 is SGDLS and CDR2 is YYNGEE. Trimming took 1 base from V and 3 from J, leaving 10 bases between them. The CDR3 DNA sequence: TGTGCCAGCAGCGTAACCGCCGGGGACACTGAAGCTTTCTTT. Translating it yields CASSVTAGDTEAFF.

This clonotype is medium-sized by share. CDR3 residues: CASSLNNPDEQYF. For the CDR3, the DNA is TGTGCCAGCAGCCTGAACAATCCGGACGAGCAGTACTTC. This chain uses TRBV28 with TRBJ2-7; D not certain. The CDR3 consists of 13 residues. CDR1 MDHEN and CDR2 SYDVKM come from the germline V gene. V lost 6 bases and J 5 bases, leaving 14 bases between the germline ends.

Concerning this clonotype itself: With a far larger clone one base away, a read error is the likely cause. This chain connects TRBV3-1 to TRBJ2-1, with D perhaps TRBD2 (5 bases). CDR1 is LGHDT and CDR2 is YNNKEL in the germline V gene (reference sequence). The CDR3 is 13 amino acids. Trimming left V 5 bases short and J 10 bases short, with 15 bases between. The CDR3 nucleotides are TGTGCCAGCAGCTTGGGGAAGGAGGCCGAGCAGTTCTTC. Translated, it gives CASSLGKEAEQFF.

This clonotype appeared many times. The chain is built from TRBV28 and TRBJ1-5, with no clear D. Trimming removed 7 bases from V and 5 bases from J, with 9 bases in between. Germline V CDR1 and CDR2: MDHEN, SYDVKM. The CDR3 covers 12 residues. This chain's CDR3 is CASNAMDQPQHF. In DNA form, the CDR3 reads TGTGCCAGCAACGCGATGGATCAGCCCCAGCATTTT.

This clonotype was observed many times. The chain recombines TRBV2 with TRBJ2-7; no reliable D call. The CDR3 spans 15 residues. Deletions cut 2 bases from V and 3 bases from J, with 14 bases between. CDR1 SNHLY and CDR2 FYNNEI come from the germline V gene. This CDR3 is CASSESLGYNYEQYF. The CDR3 DNA follows: TGTGCCAGCAGTGAATCCCTCGGATACAACTACGAGCAGTACTTC.

This clonotype occurred many times. CDR3 nucleotides: TGTGCCAGCCGTGAGGCGGGAGCGTCCTACGAGCAGTACTTC. Protein product: CASREAGASYEQYF. The V call is TRBV27, the J call TRBJ2-7, with 7 positions matching TRBD2. CDR3 length: 14 residues. After removal of 8 bases from V and 1 base from J, the junction contained 8 bases not matched to a gene. Germline CDR1 and CDR2: MNHEY and SMNVEV (reference sequence).

Notes on this clonotype: The likely explanation is a read error, given a far larger clone one base away. The chain recombines TRBV13 with TRBJ2-1; TRBD2 matches 14 bases. The CDR3 runs 15 residues. Germline CDR1 is PRHDT and CDR2 is FYEKMQ (reference sequence). In DNA, the CDR3 is TGTGCCTGCAGCTTAGGACTAGCGGGAGGTTTTGAGCAGTTCTTC. Its translation is CACSLGLAGGFEQFF. Drawing the rest from reference TRBV13 and TRBJ2-1, the complete variable domain is AAGVIQSPRHLIKEKRETATLKCYPIPRHDTVYWYQQGPGQDPQFLISFYEKMQSDKGSIPDRFSAQQFSDYHSELNMSSLELGDSALYFCACSLGLAGGFEQFFGPGTRLTVL.

The CDR3 loop is CASSLAGLAGVYEQYF. CDR3 nucleotide sequence: TGTGCCAGCAGTTTAGCTGGGCTAGCGGGCGTCTACGAGCAGTACTTC. The V call is TRBV12-3 or TRBV12-4, the J call TRBJ2-7, with 8 bases aligning to TRBD2. The CDR3 has 16 residues. V was clipped by 0 bases and J by 3 bases; unmatched bases: 7.